This note documents a single T cell receptor beta chain sequence. This record comes from a study of T cell changes during pregnancy in multiple sclerosis. CDR1 is SGHNT and CDR2 is YYREEE in the germline V gene (reference sequence). The CDR3 loop spans 14 amino acids. V dropped 3 bases and J dropped 0 bases, with 9 bases sitting between them. Libraries were prepared by immunoSEQ multiplex PCR; TCRdb keeps only in-frame clonotypes and omits some of them. The repertoire has fewer than 95,000 clones, 85% to 95% of them found once; the top ten carry roughly 4.5%. The sequence was collected from a female donor with multiple sclerosis, enrolled in a pregnancy study. This sequence joins TRBV5-4 and TRBJ1-1; the D gene is possibly TRBD1 (6 bases). Sequences were derived from peripheral blood, sampled in the first trimester of pregnancy. The CDR3 nucleotides are TGTGCCAGCAGCTCTCAGGGGTTGAACACTGAAGCTTTCTTT. Residues: CASSSQGLNTEAFF.